This T cell receptor beta chain was sequenced in a study of T-cell memory formation after mild COVID-19. Study-level information: TCR clusters were largely donor specific.

TCRdb re-derived calls from the 5' RACE reads in MiXCR, one entry per CDR3 protein. The sample has roughly 45,000 distinct CDR3 sequences; 25% to 35% are singletons. Study results and caveats: Among CD4+ contracting clones, most were CM and EM, and CD8+ ones EMRA.

A remark on this clonotype: Its matching antigen is unknown.

V lost 4 bases and J lost 5; bases outside the gene matches: 10. This CDR3 is 15 amino acids long. Germline CDR1 SGHRS, CDR2 YFSETQ. This chain connects TRBV5-1 to TRBJ2-7, with 9 bases that match TRBD1. The sample comprised PBMCs or a T cell subset sorted from them (not recorded which). This TCR came from a man younger than 30 who had mild COVID-19 (a few samples of this study predate the infection). Cell type and time point are not known. DNA for the CDR3: TGCGCCAGCAGCCCTCCCGGGACAGGGTTACACGAGCAGTACTTC. Translated: CASSPPGTGLHEQYF.